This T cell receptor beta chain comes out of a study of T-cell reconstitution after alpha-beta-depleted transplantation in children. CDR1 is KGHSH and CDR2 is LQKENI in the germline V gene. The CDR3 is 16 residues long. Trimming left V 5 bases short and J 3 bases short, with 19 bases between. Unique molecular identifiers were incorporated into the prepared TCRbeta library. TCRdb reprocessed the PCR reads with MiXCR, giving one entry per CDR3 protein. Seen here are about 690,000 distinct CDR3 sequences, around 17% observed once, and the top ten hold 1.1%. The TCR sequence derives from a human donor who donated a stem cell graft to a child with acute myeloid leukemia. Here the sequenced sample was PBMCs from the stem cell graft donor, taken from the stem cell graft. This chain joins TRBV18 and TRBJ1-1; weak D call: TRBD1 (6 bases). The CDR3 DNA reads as TGTGCCAGCTCATCGACACTCGACAGGACGGACACTGAAGCTTTCTTT. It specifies CASSSTLDRTDTEAFF. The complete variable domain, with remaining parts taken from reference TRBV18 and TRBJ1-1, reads NAGVMQNPRHLVRRRGQEARLRCSPMKGHSHVYWYRQLPEEGLKFMVYLQKENIIDESGMPKERFSAEFPKEGPSILRIQQVVRGDSAAYFCASSSTLDRTDTEAFFGQGTRLTVV.